This T cell receptor beta chain emerged from a study of cytomegalovirus exposure and HLA in healthy donors. The CDR3 length is 11 residues. Trimming took off 6 bases at V and 3 bases at J, with 5 bases between the two ends. Germline assignment: CDR1 MNHNS and CDR2 SASEGT. Use of 60 Vbeta and 13 Jbeta primers characterized the PCR. Produced via immunoSEQ multiplex PCR; TCRdb's table is partial and in-frame only. The table records roughly 200,000 clones, 80% of them present only once. A few counts support this clone. This receptor was obtained from a boy aged 5-17 years in good health and CMV-seronegative. V usage is TRBV6-1 and J usage is TRBJ1-1; D gene uncertain. Material for sequencing was PBMCs. The CDR3 DNA is TGTGCCAGCAGGCGGGACACTGAAGCTTTCTTT. This encodes CASRRDTEAFF.